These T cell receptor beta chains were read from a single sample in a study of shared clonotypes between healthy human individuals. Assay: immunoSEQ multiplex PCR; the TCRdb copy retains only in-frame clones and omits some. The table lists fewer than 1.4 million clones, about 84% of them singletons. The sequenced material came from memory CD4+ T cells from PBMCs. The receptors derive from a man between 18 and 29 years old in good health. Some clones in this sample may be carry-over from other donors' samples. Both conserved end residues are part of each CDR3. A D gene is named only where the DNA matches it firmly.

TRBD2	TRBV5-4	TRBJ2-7	CASSDPTSGRHYEQYF
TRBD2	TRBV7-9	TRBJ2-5	CASSLLAGLTQYF
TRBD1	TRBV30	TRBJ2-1	CAWDRGRGEQFF
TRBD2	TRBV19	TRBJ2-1	CASSIRLAGAKDEQFF
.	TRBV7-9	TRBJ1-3	CASSLRASVSGNTIYF
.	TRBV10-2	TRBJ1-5	CASRPTATPDQPQHF
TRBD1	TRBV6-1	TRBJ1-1	CASSGGQGPSEAFF
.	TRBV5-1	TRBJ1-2	CASSLAGGYNYGYTF
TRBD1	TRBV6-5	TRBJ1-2	CASRPGQVYGYTF
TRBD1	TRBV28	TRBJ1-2	CASSRQGGYGYTF
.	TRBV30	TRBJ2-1	CAWSPARGEQFF
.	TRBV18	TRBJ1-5	CASSPSQLNQPQHF
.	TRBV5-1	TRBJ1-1	CASSVQSANTEAFF
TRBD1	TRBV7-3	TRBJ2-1	CASSSTGDYNEQFF
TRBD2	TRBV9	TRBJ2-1	CASSASGTSGPSGEQFF
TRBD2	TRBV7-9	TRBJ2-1	CASSSPRAGAYNEQFF
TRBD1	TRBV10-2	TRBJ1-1	CASSEQGVTEAFF
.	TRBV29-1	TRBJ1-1	CSARDGLGSFF
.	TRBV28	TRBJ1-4	CASSLTGSTNEKLFF
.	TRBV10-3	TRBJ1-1	CAIKEAGAANTEAFF
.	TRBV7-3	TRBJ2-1	CASSPNQVNNEQFF
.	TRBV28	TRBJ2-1	CASRGGLAYNEQFF
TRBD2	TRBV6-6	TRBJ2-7	CASSYALAGVPYEQYF
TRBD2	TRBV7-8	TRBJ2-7	CASSPGTSYEQYF
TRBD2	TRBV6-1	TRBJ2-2	CASSVLAGVAGELFF
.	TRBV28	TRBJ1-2	CASSLTSPYGYTF
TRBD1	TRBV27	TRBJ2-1	CASSWGQGLGVEFF
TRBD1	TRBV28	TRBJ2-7	CASSSPLNRGRSGEQYF
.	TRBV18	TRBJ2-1	CASSPSQNTYNEQFF
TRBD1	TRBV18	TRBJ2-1	CASSGQGANEQFF
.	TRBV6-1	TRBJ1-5	CASSEARTAYSNQPQHF
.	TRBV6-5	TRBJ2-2	CASSQTGELFF